This T cell receptor (beta chain) was captured in a study of response to subunit inactivated influenza vaccine. This CDR3 is 16 amino acids long. Using its own MiXCR run on the RT-PCR reads, TCRdb lists one record per CDR3 protein. This sample has hundreds of thousands of distinct CDR3 sequences, with 11% found just once. These same data were also listed under a study on T cells expressing NK-cell markers. That report adds: The TCR beta cDNA came from 5'RACE template switching with UMIs. T cells sorted in several experiments were restricted to alpha-beta TCR T cells by an anti-gamma-delta TCR antibody. Dominant NKG2C+ clonotypes accounted for roughly 1.0-8% of CD8+ T cells in more than five donors.

The material was PBMCs from blood, obtained on the day of vaccination. The clonotype originates from a man aged 50 to 59 who received an inactivated influenza vaccine. The chain employs TRBV21-1 and TRBJ1-1; TRBD1 is the table's D call, not checked against the DNA. TRBV21-1 is deemed a pseudogene. The CDR3 bases are TGTGCCAGCAGCAAGGGGACAGGGCTATCGAACACTGAAGCTTTCTTT. Protein product: CASSKGTGLSNTEAFF.